These T cell receptor beta chains were read from a single sample in a study of T cells expressing NK-cell markers. TCRdb derives one entry per CDR3 protein from the 5' RACE reads, leaving out DNA. In total, the table holds hundreds of thousands of distinct CDR3 sequences. The sequencing input was blood T cells: a sorted CD56 or NKG2C T cell subset, CD4+ or CD8+ T cells, or bulk PBMC T cells (not recorded which). The origin of the receptors is a man aged 18-30 years in good health. CDR3s include the opening cysteine and the closing phenylalanine or tryptophan.

CDR3,V,J
CSVAGGGETQYF,TRBV29-1,TRBJ2-5
CATSASGQGFGNEQFF,TRBV24-1,TRBJ2-1
CASREDGFRGYTF,TRBV6-1,TRBJ1-2
CASSKGQDNNEQFF,TRBV5-1,TRBJ2-1
CASSTTWTGLAGYNEQFF,TRBV28,TRBJ2-1
CSVKERNQPQHF,TRBV29-1,TRBJ1-5
CASSPAGTTGELFF,TRBV3-1,TRBJ2-2
CATSNSGMGDEQFF,TRBV24-1,TRBJ2-1
CASSRPGLYEQYF,TRBV14,TRBJ2-7
CASRGAWEETQYF,TRBV28,TRBJ2-5
CASSSNRLAGVTQYF,TRBV28,TRBJ2-3
CASASTASLGGANVLTF,TRBV12-3/TRBV12-4,TRBJ2-6
CSAIGLAGVTPYEQYF,TRBV20-1,TRBJ2-7
CASRLTGDSYNEQFF,TRBV12-3/TRBV12-4,TRBJ2-1
CASSLELAGGQVQFF,TRBV5-5,TRBJ2-1
CAIRNGTGGEQYF,TRBV10-3,TRBJ2-7
CASSQVRGENYGYTF,TRBV4-3,TRBJ1-2
CSLWTVQETQYF,TRBV29-1,TRBJ2-5